This T cell receptor beta chain was identified during a study of blood T cell repertoires in COVID-19 (dated by TCRdb to 2020 to 2022). Study-level background: The collaborator samples originated in the United States, Italy and Spain and spanned the acute and convalescent phases of COVID-19. The material from the prospective study consisted of cDNA or gDNA derived from T cells, B-cell-depleted T cells, or PBMCs. Subjects who had been exposed to COVID-19, were actively infected with it, or had recovered from it provided the deeply sampled blood TCRbeta repertoires that made up the dataset. The repertoires were released in a freely available public database meant as a resource for research on the immune response to SARS-CoV-2. Samples came from the ongoing ImmuneRACE study (first 160 participants) plus 1,254 subjects from 6 global collaborators. A de-identified subject ID, COVID-19 status, age in years and sex were almost always included in the sample metadata. Where HLA class I and class II types were available, the types were taken from metadata supplied by the sample provider, not from assay-based typing.

TCRbeta CDR3 regions were amplified from genomic DNA by means of the immunoSEQ Assay, a bias-controlled multiplex PCR. The original pipeline was this. Nucleated cell counts per sample were estimated from amplification of reference gene primers within the assay. Sequence reads were collapsed and filtered to measure the absolute abundance of every unique TCRbeta CDR3 rearrangement. For each sample, productive Simpson clonality was calculated by taking the square root of Simpson's diversity index across productive rearrangements. TCRdb stores this immuneACCESS table with in-frame sequences only. Part of the clones is absent; in the studies checked, under half of the shortfall reflects unresolved V genes, and no reason is known for the rest. The V and J calls and clone size come from that table; D and trimming were worked out from the DNA. The sample table shows 180,000 or so clones, and roughly 88% are seen once. 4.5% to 7% of the sample rests with the top ten.

This clone was detected only a few times. Its target antigen remains unknown. Base qualities were left out, and no much larger clone turns up one base away. What the study reported, not specific to this receptor: Clinical and demographic metadata were provided uncurated, with the amount varying by source and participant.

From the cysteine through the phenylalanine, the CDR3 covers 14 amino acids. Only the CDR3 region is kept as DNA, spanning 42 bases read in frame from base 1. Trimming costs V 4 bases and J 3 bases, and their ends lie 14 bases apart. CDR1 and CDR2, per the germline V gene, are SGHRS and YFSETQ. Participants in the prospective study were aged about 18 to 90 years, lived in 20 to 30 United States geographic areas, and enrolled through a virtual design. In the prospective study, participants were assigned to cohorts based on the clinical history participants reported in a screening survey and a study questionnaire. Mobile phlebotomists in the prospective study collected whole blood, serum and a nasopharyngeal or oropharyngeal swab from every participant. Prospective study participants could optionally give additional blood draws and questionnaires over an approximately 2-month period. Before DNA extraction, prospective study blood samples were shipped either frozen or at room temperature.

Source material: PBMCs or T cells enriched from blood (not recorded which). This clonotype originated in a man aged 35-49 years with acute COVID-19. The V and J segments used are TRBV5-1 and TRBJ2-7; the D gene is perhaps TRBD1, from 6 matching bases. The bases are TGCGCCAGCAGCGTGAACGGACAGAACTACGAGCAGTACTTC. It translates as CASSVNGQNYEQYF. The reference TRBV5-1 and TRBJ2-7 proteins fill in what lies around the CDR3, so the full variable domain reads KAGVTQTPRYLIKTRGQQVTLSCSPISGHRSVSWYQQTPGQGLQFLFEYFSETQRNKGNFPGRFSGRQFSNSRSEMNVSTLELGDSALYLCASSVNGQNYEQYFGPGTRLTVT.